Shown below are 18 T cell receptor beta chains from a single sample sequenced in a study of cytomegalovirus exposure and HLA in healthy donors. In the PCR, 60 Vbeta and 13 Jbeta primers were used. Here immunoSEQ multiplex PCR was the method, and the copy in TCRdb shows in-frame clones only, minus some. The data contain approximately 150,000 clones, 80% of them seen just once; the ten biggest clones take up around 4.3%. Sequenced input: PBMCs. The receptors originated from a man aged 35-49 years in good health and CMV-seronegative.

The chain combines TRBV10-2 with TRBJ2-1; 10 bases are shared with TRBD2. Germline V gives CDR1 WSHSY, CDR2 SAAADI. There are 15 residues in the CDR3. V was pared by 4 bases and J by 8 bases, with 8 bases of the junction left unmatched. CDR3 sequence (DNA): TGCGCCAGCAGTGTAGCGGGGGGCCTTTCTCATGAGCAGTTCTTC. Translation gives CASSVAGGLSHEQFF.

This chain joins TRBV2 and TRBJ1-5, with a weak D call TRBD1 (6 bases). The germline CDR1 and CDR2 sequences are SNHLY and FYNNEI. V lost 6 bases and J lost 1, with 10 bases in between. This CDR3 is 14 amino acids long. DNA of the CDR3: TGTGCCAGCAGGGGACAAATGAGCAATCAGCCCCAGCATTTT. This codes for CASRGQMSNQPQHF.

The chain links TRBV29-1 to TRBJ1-5; TRBD1 might be the D (6 bases). Germline CDR1 and CDR2: SQVTM and ANQGSEA. The V gene lost 6 bases and the J gene lost 0 bases, with 24 bases spanning the gap. The length of the CDR3 is 18 residues. CDR3 DNA: TGCAGCGTCTGCCGACAGGAGCGTAGGGCATATAGCAATCAGCCCCAGCATTTT. It translates to CSVCRQERRAYSNQPQHF.

The rearrangement joins TRBV29-1 to TRBJ2-3; 7 nucleotides agree with TRBD1. V lost 4 bases, J lost 0 bases, and 4 bases stayed unmatched. The length of the CDR3 is 14 residues. The germline CDR1 and CDR2 sequences are SQVTM and ANQGSEA. CDR3 amino acids: CSVGGTVSTDTQYF. CDR3 sequence (DNA): TGCAGCGTTGGTGGGACAGTAAGCACAGATACGCAGTATTTT.

The V gene is TRBV29-1, the J gene TRBJ2-7, with 8 bases aligning to TRBD1. CDR1 and CDR2 from the germline V gene are SQVTM and ANQGSEA. There are 15 residues in the CDR3. The V gene end was trimmed by 7 bases and the J gene end by 2 bases; junction bases not matched to a gene: 13. CDR3 DNA sequence: TGCAGCGCCTATCAACCGGGACAGGCTACCTACGAGCAGTACTTC. It translates to CSAYQPGQATYEQYF.

The CDR3 spells CASSGAEQGFPGELFF. The CDR3, as DNA: TGCGCCAGCAGCGGCGCTGAACAGGGTTTCCCCGGGGAGCTGTTTTTT. The chain has TRBV4-1 and TRBJ2-2; D possibly corresponds to TRBD1 (6 bases). The V gene lost 5 bases and the J gene lost 6 bases, with 19 bases spanning the gap. This CDR3 is 16 amino acids long. Germline CDR1 reads MGHRA; CDR2 reads YSYEKL.

The chain carries TRBV7-7 and TRBJ2-5, with TRBD1 matching 9 bases. The CDR3 consists of 15 residues. Trimming cost V 3 bases and J 4 bases; bases outside gene matches: 6. Germline V CDR1 and CDR2: SSHAT, FNYEAQ (reference sequence). CDR3: CASSLGTGRRETQYF. As DNA, the CDR3 is TGTGCCAGCAGCTTGGGGACAGGGAGGCGAGAGACCCAGTACTTC.

The genes are TRBV19 and TRBJ1-1; TRBD1 agrees at 8 bases. CDR3 length: 13 residues. Germline assignment: CDR1 LNHDA and CDR2 SQIVND (reference sequence). V trimming: 6 bases; J trimming: 4 bases; junction bases outside the gene matches: 4. In nucleotides, the CDR3 is TGTGCCAGTAGCAGCACAGGGGGCACTGAAGCTTTCTTT. It encodes CASSSTGGTEAFF.

This rearrangement joins TRBV6-6 to TRBJ1-5; tentative D call: TRBD1 (6 bases). Trimming shortened V by 6 bases and J by 1 base, and 13 bases separated the two germline ends. The CDR3 covers 15 residues. Germline CDR1 and CDR2: MNHNY and SVGAGI (reference sequence). The CDR3 protein is CASRDRGESNQPQHF. The CDR3 DNA is TGTGCCAGCAGGGACAGAGGGGAAAGCAATCAGCCCCAGCATTTT.

V and J are TRBV5-1 and TRBJ1-5; tentative D call: TRBD1 (5 bases). Per germline, CDR1 SGHRS and CDR2 YFSETQ. CDR3 length equals 15 residues. V was shortened by 1 base and J by 2 bases, with 10 bases between the two germline ends. The CDR3 bases are TGCGCCAGCAGCTTGCTTGCGGGGGGCAATCAGCCCCAGCATTTT. Translated, it gives CASSLLAGGNQPQHF.

This chain uses TRBV11-2 with TRBJ2-7; D unresolved. Germline V gene lookup returns CDR1 SGHAT and CDR2 FQNNGV. This CDR3 has 12 amino acids. The V end lost 6 bases, the J end lost 0 bases, and 6 bases lay between the germline ends. The CDR3 reads CASRVSSYEQYF. The CDR3 region has the DNA TGTGCCAGCAGGGTTAGCTCCTACGAGCAGTACTTC. The full variable domain, in which reference TRBV11-2 and TRBJ2-7 provide the parts outside the CDR3, is EAGVAQSPRYKIIEKRQSVAFWCNPISGHATLYWYQQILGQGPKLLIQFQNNGVVDDSQLPKDRFSAERLKGVDSTLKIQPAKLEDSAVYLCASRVSSYEQYFGPGTRLTVT.

The count of this clone is one. This chain links TRBV28 with TRBJ2-7; D is undetermined. CDR3 size: 15 residues. Germline V gene data show CDR1 as MDHEN and CDR2 as SYDVKM. The V end lost 2 bases, the J end lost 3 bases, and 14 bases lay between the germline ends. The CDR3 DNA reads as TGTGCCAGCAGTTTACGTCCAGTCTCTGGCTACGAGCAGTACTTC. It yields the protein CASSLRPVSGYEQYF.

V is TRBV7-9 and J is TRBJ1-1; no reliable D call. The CDR3 runs 14 residues. V was cut by 3 bases and J by 1 base, with 9 bases left in between. The germline gives CDR1 SEHNR, CDR2 FQNEAQ (reference sequence). CDR3 sequence: CASSLEPSNTEAFF. CDR3 DNA sequence: TGTGCCAGCAGCTTGGAGCCTTCGAACACTGAAGCTTTCTTT.

The chain links TRBV6-5 to TRBJ2-7; 10 bases map to TRBD1. Trimming removed 2 bases from V and 12 bases from J; junction bases left unmatched: 10. This CDR3 comprises 14 residues. Germline V gives CDR1 MNHEY, CDR2 SVGAGI. CDR3 nucleotide sequence: TGTGCCAGCAGTTACGCGGGGGACAGGGGCCGCTGGTACTTC. It is translated as CASSYAGDRGRWYF.

The chain carries TRBV11-3 and TRBJ2-2; no reliable D call. The germline gives CDR1 SGHNT, CDR2 YENEEA. Trimming took 4 bases from V and 4 from J, leaving 7 bases between them. The CDR3 is 13 residues long. This CDR3 is CASSYTATGELFF. The DNA of the CDR3 is TGTGCCAGCAGCTACACAGCCACCGGGGAGCTGTTTTTT.

The chain uses TRBV2 and TRBJ2-6; 12 bases fit TRBD2. Germline assignment: CDR1 SNHLY and CDR2 FYNNEI. The CDR3 has 16 residues. The V and J ends lost 6 bases and 4 bases, in that order; junction bases with no gene match: 4. CDR3 sequence reads: CASRTSGGWGANVLTF. The CDR3, as DNA: TGTGCCAGCAGGACTAGCGGGGGATGGGGGGCCAACGTCCTGACTTTC.

The chain has TRBV25-1 and TRBJ1-1, with 7 positions matching TRBD1. There are 15 residues in the CDR3. V was clipped by 1 base and J by 2 bases; unmatched bases: 4. Per the germline V gene, CDR1 is MGHDK and CDR2 is SYGVNS. The CDR3: CASSEFGTANTEAFF. The CDR3 DNA sequence: TGTGCCAGCAGTGAATTTGGGACAGCTAACACTGAAGCTTTCTTT.

The chain carries TRBV16 and TRBJ1-3; D is undetermined. The CDR3 loop spans 19 amino acids. Germline V lookup: CDR1 KGHSY, CDR2 FQNENV. Trimming left V 6 bases short and J 0 bases short, with 24 bases between. CDR3 DNA sequence: TGTGCCAGCAGACCTACGGGGTCAGGCATCACCCTCTCTGGAAACACCATATATTTT. Amino acids: CASRPTGSGITLSGNTIYF.